The 20 T cell receptor beta chains reported below all come from one sample, sequenced in a study of long-term antiretroviral therapy in people with HIV. Samples were assayed with immunoSEQ v3.0 at survey level. The method was immunoSEQ multiplex PCR; TCRdb's version includes in-frame clones alone and lacks a portion of them. The top ten clones hold 3.5% to 4.5% of a sample with roughly 32,000 clones, 65% to 90% of them seen once. The starting material was unsorted PBMCs, obtained approximately 3.3 years after starting antiretroviral therapy. The source of these receptors is a young man with HIV.

The chain is built from TRBV9 and TRBJ2-6; 9 nucleotides align to TRBD1. The CDR3 extends over 17 amino acids. Germline assignment: CDR1 SGDLS and CDR2 YYNGEE. V lost 3 bases and J lost 0; bases outside the gene matches: 4. The CDR3 here is CASSATGGPSGANVLTF. The CDR3 DNA is TGTGCCAGCAGCGCGACAGGGGGTCCCTCTGGGGCCAACGTCCTGACTTTC.

This rearrangement joins TRBV4-2 to TRBJ2-5; 12 bases map to TRBD2. The CDR3 consists of 19 residues. The J segment lost 5 bases and the V segment lost 0 bases, leaving 13 bases of the junction unmatched. CDR1 is LGHNA and CDR2 is YNFKEQ in the germline V gene. The chain's CDR3 is CASSQDLLAGGSQSETQYF. The CDR3 coding sequence is TGTGCCAGCAGCCAAGATCTCCTAGCGGGGGGGTCGCAATCCGAGACCCAGTACTTC.

V and J are TRBV6-6 and TRBJ1-4; 10 bases align to TRBD1. Unmatched junction bases numbered 1, after V lost 2 bases and J lost 7 bases. CDR1 and CDR2 from the germline V gene are MNHNY and SVGAGI (reference sequence). The CDR3 is made up of 14 amino acids. The CDR3 DNA follows: TGTGCCAGCAGTTACGGGACAGGGGCTGAAAAACTGTTTTTT. Protein sequence: CASSYGTGAEKLFF.

The chain joins TRBV7-2 to TRBJ1-3, with a weak D call TRBD1 (5 bases). Trimming took off 1 base at V and 2 bases at J, with 9 bases between the two ends. Germline lookup yields CDR1 SGHTA and CDR2 FQGNSA. This CDR3 is 15 amino acids long. The CDR3, as DNA: TGTGCCAGCAGCTTAGGGGGGAAAGCTGGAAACACCATATATTTT. It yields the protein CASSLGGKAGNTIYF.

The gene calls are TRBV7-2 and TRBJ2-1; D assignment may be TRBD1 or TRBD2 (5 bases each). The CDR3 totals 17 residues. Germline CDR1 SGHTA, CDR2 FQGNSA. Trimming left V 5 bases short and J 2 bases short, with 19 bases between. DNA for the CDR3: TGTGCCAGCAGCGGGGCGATCTCCGGGACGGCCTACAATGAGCAGTTCTTC. It codes for CASSGAISGTAYNEQFF.

This clone was seen more than once but under ten times. The chain links TRBV5-6 to TRBJ2-7; D is unresolved. V shed 4 bases and J shed 3 bases, with 8 bases lying between them. CDR3 size: 12 residues. Germline-derived CDR1 and CDR2 are SGHDT and YYEEEE. The CDR3 DNA reads TGTGCCAGCAGCCCAGGTCACTACGAGCAGTACTTC. Its translation is CASSPGHYEQYF.

This clone was recorded only once. The V and J genes are TRBV18 and TRBJ2-7; D possibly matches TRBD1 or TRBD2 (5 bases each). CDR3 length: 17 residues. Trimming cost V 3 bases and J 0 bases, with 18 bases left between them. Germline V gene sequence: CDR1 KGHSH, CDR2 LQKENI. The CDR3 region has the DNA TGTGCCAGCTCACCTGGGACGGCGGCCTTGAGCTCCTACGAGCAGTACTTC. Amino acids: CASSPGTAALSSYEQYF.

This chain links TRBV19 with TRBJ1-1, with TRBD1 matching over 7 bases. This CDR3 is built from 14 residues. The germline V gene encodes CDR1 LNHDA and CDR2 SQIVND (reference sequence). V lost 3 bases, J lost 4 bases, and 5 bases stayed unmatched. The CDR3 coding sequence is TGTGCCAGTAGTATCCCCTCAGGGGGCACTGAAGCTTTCTTT. This codes for CASSIPSGGTEAFF.

The rearrangement joins TRBV6-1 to TRBJ1-1; no reliable D call. The CDR3 consists of 12 residues. Germline V lookup: CDR1 MNHNS, CDR2 SASEGT. Trimming shortened V by 0 bases and J by 8 bases, and 7 bases separated the two germline ends. CDR3 loop: CASSEAAKEAFF. The CDR3 DNA reads TGTGCCAGCAGTGAAGCGGCCAAAGAAGCTTTCTTT.

This rearrangement joins TRBV6-4 to TRBJ2-3; 12 positions match TRBD2. Looked up from germline, CDR1 is MRHNA and CDR2 is SNTAGT. CDR3 size: 17 residues. Trimming removed 3 bases from V and 1 base from J; junction bases left unmatched: 5. The CDR3 sequence is CASSELAGGQGTDTQYF. CDR3 in DNA: TGTGCCAGCAGTGAACTAGCGGGGGGTCAGGGCACAGATACGCAGTATTTT.

The rearrangement joins TRBV5-1 to TRBJ1-1; a possible D gene is TRBD1 (5 bases). The germline V and J ends were trimmed by 5 bases and 5 bases, with 16 bases remaining between them. CDR1 is SGHRS and CDR2 is YFSETQ in the germline V gene. There are 14 residues in the CDR3. CDR3 in DNA: TGCGCCAGCAGTCGGACGGTCGGGGGGACTGAAGCTTTCTTT. It encodes CASSRTVGGTEAFF.

This chain links TRBV19 with TRBJ1-2, with TRBD1 matching 7 bases. In germline, CDR1 is LNHDA, CDR2 SQIVND (reference sequence). J lost 2 bases, V lost 5 bases, and 11 bases had no gene match. This CDR3 comprises 16 residues. CDR3 DNA: TGTGCCAGTAGTTCAATCCTACAGGGGCCCAACTATGGCTACACCTTC. Amino acids: CASSSILQGPNYGYTF.

This clone was observed a single time. The rearrangement joins TRBV25-1 to TRBJ1-5, with D perhaps matching TRBD1 (5 bases). The CDR3 is made up of 13 amino acids. Germline V lookup: CDR1 MGHDK, CDR2 SYGVNS. Trimming shortened V by 11 bases and J by 2 bases, and 13 bases separated the two germline ends. CDR3 nucleotide sequence: TGTGCCTCCGCCCGGGGGGGCAATCAGCCCCAGCATTTT. Amino acids: CASARGGNQPQHF. The complete variable domain, with remaining parts taken from reference TRBV25-1 and TRBJ1-5, reads EADIYQTPRYLVIGTGKKITLECSQTMGHDKMYWYQQDPGMELHLIHYSYGVNSTEKGDLSSESTVSRIRTEHFPLTLESARPSHTSQYLCASARGGNQPQHFGDGTRLSIL.

The chain carries TRBV5-6 and TRBJ2-5; 13 bases match TRBD2. The V and J ends lost 3 bases and 5 bases, in that order; junction bases with no gene match: 4. The CDR3 has 15 residues. The germline CDR1 and CDR2 sequences are SGHDT and YYEEEE. Written as DNA, the CDR3 is TGTGCCAGCAGCTCGGGACTAGCGGGGAGTGAGACCCAGTACTTC. It translates to CASSSGLAGSETQYF.

The chain carries TRBV18 and TRBJ2-1, with D possibly TRBD2 on 6 matching bases. CDR1 and CDR2 (germline): KGHSH, LQKENI. V lost 6 bases and J lost 0, with 12 bases in between. The CDR3 is 15 residues long. Here the CDR3 reads CASSPSGGSYNEQFF. CDR3 nucleotides: TGTGCCAGCTCCCCTTCCGGGGGCTCCTACAATGAGCAGTTCTTC.

The chain carries TRBV5-1 and TRBJ1-1; 7 bases line up with TRBD1. In germline, CDR1 is SGHRS, CDR2 YFSETQ. The junction had 4 bases not matched to a gene; V was cut back by 0 bases and J by 2 bases. The CDR3 runs to 15 residues. CDR3 amino acids: CASSLGTGGNTEAFF. DNA for the CDR3: TGCGCCAGCAGCTTGGGGACAGGAGGAAACACTGAAGCTTTCTTT.

V is TRBV12-5 and J is TRBJ2-1; D uncertain. The V end lost 0 bases, the J end lost 4 bases, and 7 bases lay between the germline ends. The CDR3 has 14 residues. Germline CDR1 and CDR2: LGHNT and FRNRAP. CDR3 residues: CASGLVPTYNEQFF. The CDR3 DNA follows: TGTGCTAGTGGTTTGGTACCCACTTACAATGAGCAGTTCTTC.

The V gene is TRBV19, the J gene TRBJ2-3, with 9 positions matching TRBD1. This CDR3 has 15 residues. From germline, CDR1 is LNHDA and CDR2 SQIVND (reference sequence). V gave up 5 bases and J gave up 3 bases; unmatched junction bases: 6. CDR3 sequence (DNA): TGTGCCAGTAGTGGAAGGGACAGGGCGACAGATACGCAGTATTTT. Residues: CASSGRDRATDTQYF. Drawing the rest from reference TRBV19 and TRBJ2-3, the complete variable domain is DGGITQSPKYLFRKEGQNVTLSCEQNLNHDAMYWYRQDPGQGLRLIYYSQIVNDFQKGDIAEGYSVSREKKESFPLTVTSAQKNPTAFYLCASSGRDRATDTQYFGPGTRLTVL.

This clone appeared a few times. The V gene is TRBV15, the J gene TRBJ2-1; 13 bases align to TRBD2. The CDR3 spans 17 residues. The ends lost 3 bases at V and 4 bases at J; junction bases unmatched: 6. The germline V gene has CDR1 LNHNV and CDR2 YYDKDF (reference sequence). As DNA, the CDR3 is TGTGCCACCAGCAGGGAACTAGCGGGAGGGAATTACAATGAGCAGTTCTTC. It translates to CATSRELAGGNYNEQFF.

This clone has a single count. This sequence joins TRBV9 and TRBJ2-7; 7 nucleotides match TRBD1. J was trimmed by 5 bases and V by 1 base; bases with no gene match: 9. Germline V CDR1 and CDR2: SGDLS, YYNGEE. The CDR3 extends over 15 amino acids. The CDR3 here is CASSVTIGGNDEQYF. The DNA for the CDR3 is TGTGCCAGCAGCGTAACGATAGGGGGCAACGACGAGCAGTACTTC.